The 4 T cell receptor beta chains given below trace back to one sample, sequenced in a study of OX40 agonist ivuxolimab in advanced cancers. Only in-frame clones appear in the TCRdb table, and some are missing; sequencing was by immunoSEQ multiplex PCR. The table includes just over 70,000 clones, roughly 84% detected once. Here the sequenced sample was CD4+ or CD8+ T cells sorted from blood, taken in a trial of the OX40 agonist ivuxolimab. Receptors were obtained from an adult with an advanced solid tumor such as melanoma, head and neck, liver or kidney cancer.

In DNA form, the CDR3 reads TGTGCCAGCAGTTTGAGAGATGGAGGGGCCAACGTCCTGACTTTC. Protein product: CASSLRDGGANVLTF. The chain carries TRBV28 and TRBJ2-6; D is ambiguous. Looked up from germline, CDR1 is MDHEN and CDR2 is SYDVKM. The CDR3 consists of 15 residues. Trimming took off 3 bases at V and 4 bases at J, with 10 bases between the two ends.

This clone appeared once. The CDR3 region is CASSSGTVGNTIYF. DNA of the CDR3: TGTGCCAGCAGTTCCGGGACGGTTGGAAACACCATATATTTT. The V and J genes are TRBV6-6 and TRBJ1-3, with TRBD1 as a possible D gene (5 bases). The CDR3 has 14 amino acids. From germline, CDR1 is MNHNY and CDR2 SVGAGI (reference sequence). V gave up 4 bases and J gave up 3 bases, with 10 bases separating them.

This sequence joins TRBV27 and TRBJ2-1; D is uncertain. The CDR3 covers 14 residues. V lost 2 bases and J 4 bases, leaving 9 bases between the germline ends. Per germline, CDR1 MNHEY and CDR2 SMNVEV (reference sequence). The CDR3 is CASSLRTPYNEQFF. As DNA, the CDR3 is TGTGCCAGCAGTTTACGTACCCCGTACAATGAGCAGTTCTTC.

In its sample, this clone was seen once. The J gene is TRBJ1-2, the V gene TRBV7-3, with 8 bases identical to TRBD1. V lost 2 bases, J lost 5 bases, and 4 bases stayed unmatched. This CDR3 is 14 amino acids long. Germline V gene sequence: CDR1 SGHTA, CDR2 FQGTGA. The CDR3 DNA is TGTGCCAGCAGCTTACAGGGGGCTCCTTATGGCTACACCTTC. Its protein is CASSLQGAPYGYTF. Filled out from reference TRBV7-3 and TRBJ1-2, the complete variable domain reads GAGVSQTPSNKVTEKGKYVELRCDPISGHTALYWYRQSLGQGPEFLIYFQGTGAADDSGLPNDRFFAVRPEGSVSTLKIQRTERGDSAVYLCASSLQGAPYGYTFGSGTRLTVV.